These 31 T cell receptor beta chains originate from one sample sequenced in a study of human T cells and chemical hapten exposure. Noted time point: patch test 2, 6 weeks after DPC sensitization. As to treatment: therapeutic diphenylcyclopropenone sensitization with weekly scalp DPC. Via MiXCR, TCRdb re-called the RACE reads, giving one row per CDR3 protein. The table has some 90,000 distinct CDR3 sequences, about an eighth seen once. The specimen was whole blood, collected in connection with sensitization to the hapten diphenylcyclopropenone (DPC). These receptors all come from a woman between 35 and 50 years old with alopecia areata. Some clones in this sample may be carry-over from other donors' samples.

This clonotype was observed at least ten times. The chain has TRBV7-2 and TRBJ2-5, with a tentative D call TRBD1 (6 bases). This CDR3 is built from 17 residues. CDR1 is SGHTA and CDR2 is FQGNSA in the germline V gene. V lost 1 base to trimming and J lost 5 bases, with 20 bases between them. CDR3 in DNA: TGTGCCAGCAGCTTAGAGCCCGGAGTCAGGGGTCGGGAGACCCAGTACTTC. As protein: CASSLEPGVRGRETQYF. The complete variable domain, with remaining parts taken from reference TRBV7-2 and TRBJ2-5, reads GAGVSQSPSNKVTEKGKDVELRCDPISGHTALYWYRQSLGQGLEFLIYFQGNSAPDKSGLPSDRFSAERTGGSVSTLTIQRTQQEDSAVYLCASSLEPGVRGRETQYFGPGTRLLVL.

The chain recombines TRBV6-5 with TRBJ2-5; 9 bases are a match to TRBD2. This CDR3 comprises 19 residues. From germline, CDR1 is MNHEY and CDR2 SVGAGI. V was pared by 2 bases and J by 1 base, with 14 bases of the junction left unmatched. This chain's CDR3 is CASSYLAILAGDSQETQYF. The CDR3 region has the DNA TGTGCCAGCAGTTACCTTGCGATCTTAGCGGGAGACAGCCAAGAGACCCAGTACTTC.

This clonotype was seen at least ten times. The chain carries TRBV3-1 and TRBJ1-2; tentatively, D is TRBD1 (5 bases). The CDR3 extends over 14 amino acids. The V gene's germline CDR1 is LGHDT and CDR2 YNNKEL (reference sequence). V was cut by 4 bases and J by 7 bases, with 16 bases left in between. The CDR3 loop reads CASSLRDPISGYTF. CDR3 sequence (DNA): TGTGCCAGCAGCCTCCGGGACCCAATATCTGGCTACACCTTC.

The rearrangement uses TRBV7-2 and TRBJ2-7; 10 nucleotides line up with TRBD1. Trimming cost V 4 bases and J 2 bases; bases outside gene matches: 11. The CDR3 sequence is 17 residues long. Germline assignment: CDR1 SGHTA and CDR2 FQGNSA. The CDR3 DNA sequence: TGTGCCAGCAGCTCGCCCCCGGGACAGGGGTTCCCCTACGAGCAGTACTTC. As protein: CASSSPPGQGFPYEQYF.

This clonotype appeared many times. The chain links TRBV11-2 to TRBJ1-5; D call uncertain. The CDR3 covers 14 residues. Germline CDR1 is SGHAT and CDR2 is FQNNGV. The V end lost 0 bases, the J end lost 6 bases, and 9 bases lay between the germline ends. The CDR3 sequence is CASSLDSGIQPQHF. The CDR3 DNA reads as TGTGCCAGCAGCTTAGATTCGGGAATTCAGCCCCAGCATTTT.

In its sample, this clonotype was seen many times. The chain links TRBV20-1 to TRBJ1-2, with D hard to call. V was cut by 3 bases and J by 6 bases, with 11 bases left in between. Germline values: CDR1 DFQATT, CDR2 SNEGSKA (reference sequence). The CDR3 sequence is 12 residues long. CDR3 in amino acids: CSASRGEDGYTF. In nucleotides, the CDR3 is TGCAGTGCTAGTCGCGGTGAGGATGGCTACACCTTC.

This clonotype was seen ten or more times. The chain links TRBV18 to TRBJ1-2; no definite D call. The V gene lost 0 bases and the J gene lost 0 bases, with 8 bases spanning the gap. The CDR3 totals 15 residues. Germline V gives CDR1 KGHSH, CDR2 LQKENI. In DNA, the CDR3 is TGTGCCAGCTCACCACCGGGCGGATCTAACTATGGCTACACCTTC. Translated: CASSPPGGSNYGYTF.

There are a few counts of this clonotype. The CDR3 is CASSQYRDSSNYGYTF. Written as DNA, the CDR3 is TGTGCCAGCAGTCAATATCGGGACAGCTCTAACTATGGCTACACCTTC. This rearrangement joins TRBV6-5 to TRBJ1-2; 7 nucleotides align to TRBD1. Trimming removed 5 bases from V and 0 bases from J; junction bases left unmatched: 9. The CDR3 has 16 amino acids. Per germline, CDR1 MNHEY and CDR2 SVGAGI.

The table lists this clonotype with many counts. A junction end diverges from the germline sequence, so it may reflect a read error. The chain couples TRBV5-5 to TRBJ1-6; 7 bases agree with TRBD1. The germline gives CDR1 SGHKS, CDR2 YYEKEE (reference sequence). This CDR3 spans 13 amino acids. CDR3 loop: CASTLTGISPLHF. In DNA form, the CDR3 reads TGTGCCAGCACCTTGACAGGGATATCACCCCTCCACTTT.

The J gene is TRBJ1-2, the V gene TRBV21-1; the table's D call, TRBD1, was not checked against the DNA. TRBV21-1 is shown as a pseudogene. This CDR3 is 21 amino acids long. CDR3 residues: CASSKVWDRGIITFTNYGYTF. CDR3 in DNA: TGTGCCAGCAGCAAAGTATGGGACAGGGGAATCATTACGTTTACTAACTATGGCTACACCTTC.

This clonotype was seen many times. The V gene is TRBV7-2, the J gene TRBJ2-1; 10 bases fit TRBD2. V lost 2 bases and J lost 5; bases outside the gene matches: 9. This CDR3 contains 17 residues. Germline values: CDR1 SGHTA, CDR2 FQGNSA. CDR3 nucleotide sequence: TGTGCCAGCAGCTTATCCCTAAGCGGGAGGGCCCACAATGAGCAGTTCTTC. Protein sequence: CASSLSLSGRAHNEQFF.

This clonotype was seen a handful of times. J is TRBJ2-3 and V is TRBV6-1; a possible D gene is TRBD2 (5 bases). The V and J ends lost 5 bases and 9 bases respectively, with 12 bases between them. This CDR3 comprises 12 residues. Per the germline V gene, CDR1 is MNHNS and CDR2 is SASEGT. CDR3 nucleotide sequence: TGTGCCAGCAGTATAGCTGGGGAGACGCAGTATTTT. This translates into CASSIAGETQYF.

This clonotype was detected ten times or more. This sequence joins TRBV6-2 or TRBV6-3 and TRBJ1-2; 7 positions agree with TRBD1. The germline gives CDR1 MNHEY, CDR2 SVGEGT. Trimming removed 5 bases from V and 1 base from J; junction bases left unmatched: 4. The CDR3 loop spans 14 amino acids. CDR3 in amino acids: CASSRDSLNYGYTF. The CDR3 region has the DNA TGTGCCAGCAGTCGGGACAGCCTTAACTATGGCTACACCTTC.

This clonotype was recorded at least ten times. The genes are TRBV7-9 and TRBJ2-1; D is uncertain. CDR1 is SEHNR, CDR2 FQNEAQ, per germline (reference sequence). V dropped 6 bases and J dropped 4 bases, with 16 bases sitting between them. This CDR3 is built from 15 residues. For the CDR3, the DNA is TGTGCCAGCAGACCTGACTCAAAGGCATACAATGAGCAGTTCTTC. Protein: CASRPDSKAYNEQFF.

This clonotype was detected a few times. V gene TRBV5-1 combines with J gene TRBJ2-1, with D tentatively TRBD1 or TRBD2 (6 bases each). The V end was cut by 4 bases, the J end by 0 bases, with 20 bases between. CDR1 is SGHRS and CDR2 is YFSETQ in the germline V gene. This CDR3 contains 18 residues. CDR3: CASSPGLGGLSSYNEQFF. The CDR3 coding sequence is TGCGCCAGCAGCCCTGGACTGGGGGGCCTTAGCTCCTACAATGAGCAGTTCTTC.

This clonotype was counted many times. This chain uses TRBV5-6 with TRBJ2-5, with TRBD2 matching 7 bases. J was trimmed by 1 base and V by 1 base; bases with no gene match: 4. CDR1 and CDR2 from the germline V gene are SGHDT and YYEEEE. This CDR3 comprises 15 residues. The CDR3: CASSLTAGIQETQYF. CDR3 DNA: TGTGCCAGCAGCTTGACAGCGGGGATCCAAGAGACCCAGTACTTC.

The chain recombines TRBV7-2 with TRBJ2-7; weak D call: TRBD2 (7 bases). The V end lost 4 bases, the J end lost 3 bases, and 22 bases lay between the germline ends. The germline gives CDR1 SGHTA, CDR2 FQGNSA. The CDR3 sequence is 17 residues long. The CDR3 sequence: CASSSRSSGTRYYEQYF. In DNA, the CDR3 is TGTGCCAGCAGCTCCAGGTCGAGCGGGACAAGATACTACGAGCAGTACTTC.

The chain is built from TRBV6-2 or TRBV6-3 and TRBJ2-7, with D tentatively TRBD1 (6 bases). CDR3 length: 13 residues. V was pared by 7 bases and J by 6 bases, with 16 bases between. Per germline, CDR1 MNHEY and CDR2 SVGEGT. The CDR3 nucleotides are TGTGCCAGCACCAAGAAAACAGGGCTCGAGCAGTACTTC. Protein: CASTKKTGLEQYF.

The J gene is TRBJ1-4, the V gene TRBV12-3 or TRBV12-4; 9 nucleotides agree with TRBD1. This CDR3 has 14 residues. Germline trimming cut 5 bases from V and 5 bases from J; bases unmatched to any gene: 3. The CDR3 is CASSRQGVNEKLFF. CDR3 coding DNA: TGTGCCAGCAGTCGACAGGGGGTAAATGAAAAACTGTTTTTT.

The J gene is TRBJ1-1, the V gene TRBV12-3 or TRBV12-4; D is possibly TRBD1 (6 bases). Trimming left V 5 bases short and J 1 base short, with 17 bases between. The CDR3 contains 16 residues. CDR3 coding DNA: TGTGCCAGCAGTCCCCGGGGGGGGGCCGGGAACACTGAAGCTTTCTTT. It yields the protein CASSPRGGAGNTEAFF.

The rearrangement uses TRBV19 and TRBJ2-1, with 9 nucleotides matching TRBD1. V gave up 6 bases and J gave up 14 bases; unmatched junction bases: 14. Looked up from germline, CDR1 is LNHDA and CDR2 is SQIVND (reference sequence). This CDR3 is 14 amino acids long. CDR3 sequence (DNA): TGTGCCAGTAGCGAAACCGGGACAGGGTCGGGGAAGTTCTTC. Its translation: CASSETGTGSGKFF.

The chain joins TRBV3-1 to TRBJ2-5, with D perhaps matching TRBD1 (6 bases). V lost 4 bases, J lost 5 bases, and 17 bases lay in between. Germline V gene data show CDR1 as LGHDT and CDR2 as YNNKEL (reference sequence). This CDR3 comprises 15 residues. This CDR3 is CASSRIGQRLETQYF. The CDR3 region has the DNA TGTGCCAGCAGCCGGATTGGACAGCGACTTGAGACCCAGTACTTC.

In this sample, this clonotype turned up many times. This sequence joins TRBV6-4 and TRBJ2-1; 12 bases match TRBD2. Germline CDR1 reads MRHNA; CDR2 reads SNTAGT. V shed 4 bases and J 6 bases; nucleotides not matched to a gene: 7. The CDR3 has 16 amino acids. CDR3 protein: CASSAHGLAGSNEQFF. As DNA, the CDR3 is TGTGCCAGCAGTGCCCACGGACTAGCGGGAAGCAATGAGCAGTTCTTC.

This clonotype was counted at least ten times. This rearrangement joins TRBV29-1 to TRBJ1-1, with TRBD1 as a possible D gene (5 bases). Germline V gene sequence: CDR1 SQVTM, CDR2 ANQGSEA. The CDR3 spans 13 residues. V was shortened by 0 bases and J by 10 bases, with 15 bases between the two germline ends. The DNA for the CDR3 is TGCAGCGTTGAAGAAGGGAGAAGGGGAGTAGCTTTCTTT. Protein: CSVEEGRRGVAFF.

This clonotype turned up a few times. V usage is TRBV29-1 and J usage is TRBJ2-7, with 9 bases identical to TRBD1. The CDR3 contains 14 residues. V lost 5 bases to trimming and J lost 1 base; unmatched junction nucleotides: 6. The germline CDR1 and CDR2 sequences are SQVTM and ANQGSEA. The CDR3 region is CSVFGQGPSYEQYF. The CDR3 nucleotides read TGCAGCGTTTTCGGACAGGGGCCGTCCTACGAGCAGTACTTC.

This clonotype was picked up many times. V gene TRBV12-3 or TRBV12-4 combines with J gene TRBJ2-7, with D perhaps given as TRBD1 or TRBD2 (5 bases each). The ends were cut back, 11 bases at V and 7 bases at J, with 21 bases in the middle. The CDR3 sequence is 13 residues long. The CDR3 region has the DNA TGTGCCTGCGGAGACAGTTGGGGGAGTGAGCAGTACTTC. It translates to CACGDSWGSEQYF.

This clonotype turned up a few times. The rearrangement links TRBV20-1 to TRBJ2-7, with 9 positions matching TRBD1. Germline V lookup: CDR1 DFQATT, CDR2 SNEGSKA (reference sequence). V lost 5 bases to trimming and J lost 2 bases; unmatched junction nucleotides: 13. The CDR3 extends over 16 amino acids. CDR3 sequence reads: CSAAALVGTGPYEQYF. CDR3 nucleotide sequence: TGCAGTGCTGCTGCCCTCGTCGGGACAGGGCCCTACGAGCAGTACTTC.

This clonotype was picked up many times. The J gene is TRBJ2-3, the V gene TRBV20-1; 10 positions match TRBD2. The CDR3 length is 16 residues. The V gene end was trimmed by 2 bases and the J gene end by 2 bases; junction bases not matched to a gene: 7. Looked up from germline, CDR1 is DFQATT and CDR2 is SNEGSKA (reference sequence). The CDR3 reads CSARPSGGALTDTQYF. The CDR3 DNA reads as TGCAGTGCTAGACCTAGCGGGGGAGCCCTCACAGATACGCAGTATTTT.

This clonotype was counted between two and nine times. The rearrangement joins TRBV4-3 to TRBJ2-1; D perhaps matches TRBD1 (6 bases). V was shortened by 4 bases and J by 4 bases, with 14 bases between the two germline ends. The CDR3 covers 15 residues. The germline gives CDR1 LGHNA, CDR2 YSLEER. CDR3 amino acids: CASSPQRTAYNEQFF. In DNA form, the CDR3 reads TGCGCCAGCAGCCCGCAGAGGACAGCTTACAATGAGCAGTTCTTC.

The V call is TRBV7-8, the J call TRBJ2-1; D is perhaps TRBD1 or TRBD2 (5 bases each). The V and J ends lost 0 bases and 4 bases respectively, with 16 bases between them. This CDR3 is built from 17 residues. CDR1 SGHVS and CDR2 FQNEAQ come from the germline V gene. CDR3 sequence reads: CASSLAYRRGSYNEQFF. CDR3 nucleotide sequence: TGTGCCAGCAGCTTAGCCTACCGTCGGGGCTCATACAATGAGCAGTTCTTC.

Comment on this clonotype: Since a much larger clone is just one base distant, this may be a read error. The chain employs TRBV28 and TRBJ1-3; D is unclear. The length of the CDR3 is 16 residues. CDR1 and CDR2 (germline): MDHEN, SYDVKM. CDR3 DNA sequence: TGTGCCAGCAGTTTATCCCCGGGTATTTCTGGAAACACCATATGTTTT. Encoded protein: CASSLSPGISGNTICF.